Listed below are T cell receptor beta chains from one sample, sequenced in a study of cytomegalovirus exposure and HLA in healthy donors. Assay: immunoSEQ multiplex PCR; the TCRdb copy retains only in-frame clones and omits some. The repertoire includes some 120,000 clones, about two thirds of them detected once, and 8% to 9.5% sits in the top ten. Sequenced material: PBMCs. The receptors were sampled from a man aged 25-45 years in good health and CMV-seropositive. The CDR3 runs from the conserved cysteine through the conserved F or W. D genes are given only for firm matches. The size field is filled for only some rows; it gives once, few, many or a size class.

CDR3: CASTLTGAVYGYTF; DNA: TGTGCCAGCACCCTTACAGGGGCTGTCTATGGCTACACCTTC; size: NA; D: TRBD1; V: TRBV6-6; J: TRBJ1-2
CDR3: CAWSVISGELFF; DNA: TGTGCCTGGAGTGTAATCAGCGGGGAGCTGTTTTTT; size: NA; D: NA; V: TRBV30; J: TRBJ2-2
CDR3: CASSLQGASYNSPLHF; DNA: TGCGCCAGCAGCTTGCAGGGGGCATCCTATAATTCACCCCTCCACTTT; size: NA; D: TRBD1; V: TRBV5-1; J: TRBJ1-6
CDR3: CSVRGRGGNTEAFF; DNA: TGCAGCGTTCGTGGAAGAGGGGGGAACACTGAAGCTTTCTTT; size: NA; D: NA; V: TRBV29-1; J: TRBJ1-1
CDR3: CASRRDREPNYEQYF; DNA: TGTGCCAGCAGGAGAGACAGGGAACCTAACTACGAGCAGTACTTC; size: once; D: TRBD1; V: TRBV6-1; J: TRBJ2-7
CDR3: CSVVGRGGGGRASGNEQFF; DNA: TGCAGCGTTGTGGGGAGGGGAGGCGGCGGGAGGGCCAGCGGGAATGAGCAGTTCTTC; size: NA; D: TRBD2; V: TRBV29-1; J: TRBJ2-1
CDR3: CASSRFQRSNTGELFF; DNA: TGTGCCAGCAGCCGCTTCCAGCGGTCAAACACCGGGGAGCTGTTTTTT; size: NA; D: NA; V: TRBV7-2; J: TRBJ2-2
CDR3: CASSSGGFTDTQYF; DNA: TGTGCCAGCTCTAGCGGGGGTTTCACAGATACGCAGTATTTT; size: NA; D: TRBD2; V: TRBV6-1; J: TRBJ2-3
CDR3: CASSLYLGGQGADEQFF; DNA: TGTGCCAGCAGTTTATATTTGGGGGGCCAGGGGGCCGATGAGCAGTTCTTC; size: NA; D: TRBD1; V: TRBV28; J: TRBJ2-1
CDR3: CASSAGTGTYNEQFF; DNA: TGTGCCAGCAGCGCCGGGACAGGGACCTACAATGAGCAGTTCTTC; size: once; D: TRBD1; V: TRBV7-9; J: TRBJ2-1
CDR3: CASSPNRGLWGFF; DNA: TGTGCCAGCAGCCCAAACAGGGGGCTTTGGGGTTTCTTC; size: NA; D: TRBD1; V: TRBV14; J: TRBJ2-1
CDR3: CASSSTIEPPLHF; DNA: TGTGCCAGTAGTTCGACAATAGAACCACCCCTCCACTTT; size: NA; D: NA; V: TRBV19; J: TRBJ1-6
CDR3: CASSAGGPMADTQYF; DNA: TGTGCCAGCAGCGCGGGGGGGCCGATGGCAGATACGCAGTATTTT; size: few; D: TRBD2; V: TRBV2; J: TRBJ2-3
CDR3: CASSVGGSGIVETQYF; DNA: TGTGCCAGCAGCGTAGGTGGTAGCGGGATTGTGGAGACCCAGTACTTC; size: few; D: TRBD2; V: TRBV9; J: TRBJ2-5
CDR3: CASSLSLLSPYNEQFF; DNA: TGTGCCAGCAGTTTATCCCTCCTAAGCCCCTACAATGAGCAGTTCTTC; size: NA; D: NA; V: TRBV27; J: TRBJ2-1